Below, 2 T cell receptor beta chains from the same sample are listed, as sequenced in a study of graft-versus-host responses after intestinal transplantation. The protocol was immunoSEQ multiplex PCR, while the TCRdb copy is restricted to in-frame clones and leaves out a portion. The sample shows some 87,000 clones, roughly 89% of them seen only once. These receptors have no known antigen. The source was unstimulated CD4+ T cells sorted from spleen or lymph node cells, collected before intestinal transplant. The receptors stem from a human donor who received an intestinal transplant.

V usage is TRBV10-3 and J usage is TRBJ2-1, with 10 bases fitting TRBD2. CDR3 length: 14 amino acids. The J segment lost 5 bases and the V segment lost 4 bases, leaving 2 bases of the junction unmatched. Germline V gives CDR1 ENHRY, CDR2 SYGVKD. For the CDR3, the DNA is TGTGCCATCAGTGGGGGGACTAGCGACAATGAGCAGTTCTTC. Protein: CAISGGTSDNEQFF.

This clone was recorded only once. The chain joins TRBV28 to TRBJ2-2; no reliable D call. This CDR3 spans 13 amino acids. Trimming removed 7 bases from V and 6 bases from J, with 12 bases in between. The germline gives CDR1 MDHEN, CDR2 SYDVKM. The CDR3 sequence is CASTLMGSGELFF. Here the CDR3 DNA reads TGTGCCAGCACCTTAATGGGGTCCGGGGAGCTGTTTTTT.